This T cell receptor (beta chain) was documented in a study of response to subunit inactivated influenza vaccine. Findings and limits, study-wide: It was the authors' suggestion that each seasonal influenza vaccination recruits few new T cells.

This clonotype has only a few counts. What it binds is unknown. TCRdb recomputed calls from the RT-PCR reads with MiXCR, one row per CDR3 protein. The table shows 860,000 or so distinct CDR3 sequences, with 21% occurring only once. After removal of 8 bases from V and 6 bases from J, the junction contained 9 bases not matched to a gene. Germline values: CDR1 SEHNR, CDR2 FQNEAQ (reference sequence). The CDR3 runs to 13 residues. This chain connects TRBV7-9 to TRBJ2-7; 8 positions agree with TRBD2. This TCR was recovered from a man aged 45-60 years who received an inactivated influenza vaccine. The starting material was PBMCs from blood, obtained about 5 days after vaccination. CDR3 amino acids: CASRLGGGLEQYF. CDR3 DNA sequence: TGTGCCAGCCGACTCGGGGGGGGACTCGAGCAGTACTTC.